This T cell receptor (beta chain) was observed in a study of T cell repertoires in cytomegalovirus infection. Study in general: Shared public TCR beta signatures pointed to both CMV infection and a matching HLA type.

In germline, CDR1 is SNHLY, CDR2 FYNNEI. The V segment lost 5 bases and the J segment 10 bases; nucleotides outside the gene matches: 9. The CDR3 covers 16 residues. TCRdb re-analysed the reads in MiXCR, keeping a single row per CDR3 protein. In the table there are about 830,000 distinct CDR3 sequences, approximately 30% of which are singletons. This clonotype was detected many times. Its antigen is as yet unknown. The V and J genes are TRBV2 and TRBJ1-6; 12 bases fit TRBD1. The origin of this receptor is a human donor in good health (CMV status not recorded). Some clones in this sample may be carry-over from other donors' samples. The specimen was cultured CD8+ T cells from PBMCs, collected from culture after CMV antigen stimulation. CDR3 protein: CASSYRDRGRRSPLHF. CDR3 coding DNA: TGTGCCAGCAGTTACCGGGACAGGGGGCGAAGATCACCCCTCCACTTT.